This T cell receptor (beta chain) appears in the sequencing data of a study of cytomegalovirus exposure and HLA in healthy donors (dated by TCRdb to the late 2010s). For the study in its entirety: An earlier analysis of several hundred of the donors reported about 280 Gb of sequence data and some 110 million unique TCR beta sequences obtained from about 179 million T cells. Among some 400 genotyped donors of the cohort, an average of approximately 240,000 unique TCR beta nucleotide sequences was sequenced per donor, of which roughly 18% were non-productive. A separate validation cohort of approximately 130 different subjects was used in addition to the roughly 700-subject first cohort. To decide whether each TCR beta V gene segment behaved as functional or pseudogenic, an earlier analysis of 587 of the donors relied on high-throughput TCR beta sequencing. Of the roughly 410 genotyped donors, 80% to 90% were placed in the genetic ancestry cluster associated with self-reported Caucasian donors. The study combined high-throughput TCR immunosequencing, statistical association of individual TCRs with disease status, and machine learning to predict cytomegalovirus infection status. The study used immunosequencing to profile the T cell repertoires of approximately 650 subjects and linked those repertoires to cytomegalovirus serostatus. A later analysis re-analyzed previously published TCR beta repertoires from about 600 donors and added high-resolution HLA genotyping to study TCR occurrence patterns. Every discovery cohort repertoire had been produced on one sequencing platform. An early release covering around 630 HLA-typed donors comprised roughly 300 gigabases of sequencing data and roughly 86 million unique TCR sequences. The later analysis used no new phenotypic data to find candidate immune exposures, relying instead on TCR beta sequences and their occurrence across donors. The study was designed to test whether signatures of past pathogen exposure could be identified by cataloging public T cell receptors. HLA typing covered class I and class II loci at four-digit resolution. Donor age, sex, ethnicity and CMV serostatus were compiled alongside the repertoire data. Typing coverage varied by locus: about 629-630 donors for A, B, C, DRB1 and DQB1; some 520 for DQA1; more than 600 for DPA1; roughly 470 for DPB1. In a later genetic analysis, genome-wide SNP genotypes for about 65% of the roughly 670 donors were used, and that subset was treated as a discovery cohort. Because of strong linkage in the cohort, five DR-DQ haplotypes were treated as single units for association and clustering.

Library creation used the immunoSEQ multiplex PCR assay. For the multiplex PCR, a mixture combining 60 forward primers for TCR Vbeta segments and 13 reverse primers for TCR Jbeta segments was used. A multiplex PCR assay on genomic DNA amplified the CDR3 region of rearranged TCR beta genes. Amplified TCR beta libraries were sequenced as 87-base-pair reads on the Illumina HiSeq System. Regarding the original processing steps: A later analysis tallied 80 million to 95 million unique TCR beta chains across the 700 or so repertoires, and about 10 million of those chains were shared by two or more donors. A nearest-neighbor algorithm error-corrected the raw reads and collapsed the reads into unique sequences, merging closely related sequences to remove PCR and sequencing errors. Alignment of CDR3 sequences to IMGT reference sequences was used to assign V, D and J gene segments. For a sequence to be retained, a match of at least six nucleotides was required to both a V gene segment and a J gene segment. A rearrangement counted as productive if the CDR3 had no stop codons and remained in frame with V and J, and every other rearrangement counted as non-productive. Following IMGT convention, CDR3 was defined as the stretch from the second conserved V-encoded cysteine to the conserved J-encoded phenylalanine. The earlier analysis of some 580 of the donors excluded any sequence lacking an unambiguous match to a single V gene segment. An earlier analysis of 587 of the donors called V segments functional above 56.7% productive rearrangements and segregating when the between-donor standard deviation exceeded 5%. A statistical classification framework was developed to diagnose cytomegalovirus status using the catalog of TCR beta chain sequences. In a later analysis, V and J genes were assigned by comparing TCR nucleotide sequences against IMGT/GENE-DB human TR gene sequences. In a later analysis, CDR3 sequences and most-parsimonious VDJ recombination scenarios were assigned using the TCRdist pipeline. In a later analysis, each TCR beta chain was defined by its CDR3 amino acid sequence together with its V-gene family, and reads without a unique V-gene family were excluded. To address suspected cross-contamination and a sequencing artifact, a later analysis removed 550 to 750 highly shared, low-generation-probability nucleotide sequences. In a later analysis, a clonal expansion index was calculated for each public chain from normalized within-repertoire ranks of inferred template counts. Generation probabilities in a later analysis came from a VDJ recombination model fitted to out-of-frame rearrangements, and those results were checked against IGoR. In a later analysis, TCR-TCR, TCR-HLA and TCR-CMV co-occurrence was scored with hypergeometric tests, and a repertoire-size bias correction was applied to TCR pairs. To estimate false discovery rates, a later analysis permuted the HLA or CMV assignments 20 times. In a later analysis, co-occurring TCRs were grouped with DBSCAN, and TCRdist sequence similarity was added when clustering was performed within HLA-allele-positive subsets. Repertoires with fewer than 30,000 or more than 120,000 public chains, plus five repertoires with anomalous nucleotide sharing, were excluded from co-occurrence clustering. Sourced from immuneACCESS, this table was stored by TCRdb with only in-frame sequences that have V and J called. A share of the clones is absent; for the studies checked, an unresolved V gene accounts for under half, and the remainder has no known explanation. That table is the source of V, J and clone size, and D and trimming were worked out from the DNA. The sample has 250,000 to 350,000 clones on record, roughly 89% of them singletons. Of the sample, around 4.2% falls within the top ten clones.

The cohort comprised fewer than 750 healthy bone marrow donors. At the time of sampling, every cohort member was nominally healthy, though immune exposures that went unrecorded were likely present. The donor was CMV seropositive and belonged to the group of more than 250 seropositive cohort members. A peripheral blood sample was collected from each donor, and TCR beta sequencing was performed on peripheral blood mononuclear cells. Genomic DNA was extracted from the blood cell samples with the Qiagen DNeasy Blood Extraction Kit. There are 16 amino acids in the CDR3, from cysteine to phenylalanine inclusive. Of the read, only the CDR3 DNA is kept; its 48 bases are in frame from base 1. CDR1 MNHEY and CDR2 SMNVEV are derived from the germline V gene (reference sequence). The junction shows trimming of 3 bases on V and 5 bases on J, and the gene matches do not reach 12 bases of it. As for this clone: Its antigen is currently not known. There are no base qualities to consult, and no much larger clone falls within one base. The sample holds other DNA sequences that translate to the same CDR3.

Overall study results and their limits: The cohort was sequenced for TCR beta chains only, and without alpha or paired-chain data the features that could be detected were limited. In a later analysis, most CMV-associated TCR beta chains were found to appear HLA-restricted, with HLA associations seemingly driven largely by CMV exposure. In a later analysis, HLA-associated TCR beta chains were found to be more clonally expanded and to have lower generation probabilities than equally common non-associated chains. Because counts were too low, approximately 18 rarely observed V segments, including chromosome 9 orphons, were excluded from the earlier analysis of fewer than 650 of the donors. A further reported finding was that TCR beta sequences accurately predicted the HLA-A and HLA-B alleles for most subjects in the first cohort. A later analysis reported that several top co-occurrence clusters appeared linked to parvovirus B19, influenza, CMV and Epstein-Barr virus. Sequencing depth was assumed to be roughly uniform across donors in the presence/absence analyses, though that assumption may not hold. A cluster of highly shared sequence variants was judged likely to represent a technical artifact of the sequencing pipeline. The 87-base-pair reads could not distinguish some IMGT-functional V segments, including TRBV6-2 and TRBV6-3, so those segments were excluded. In a later analysis, around 17,000 TCR beta sequences were associated with specific HLA alleles at a false discovery rate of 0.05. According to a later genetic analysis, donors in an Asian-associated ancestry cluster had fewer N-insertions in productive TCRs than the approximately 700-donor mean. Because HLA typing was missing for some donors at each locus, association tests included only the typed subset. It was suggested by the authors that the approach could potentially be generalized to other disease states and immunological phenotypes. Most TCR sequences were observed very rarely across donors, whereas some public TCRs were present in many individuals. V-gene and J-gene trimming of TCR beta chains was associated with a missense DCLRE1C variant in a later genetic analysis, and the association was replicated in an independent cohort. In an earlier analysis of 500 to 650 of the donors, most TCR beta V segments appeared in productive rearrangements about 87% or about 30% of the time, broadly matching IMGT annotations. For the cohort, immune exposure information was limited to CMV serostatus. Cytomegalovirus status was reported to be diagnosed by the classifier with high specificity and sensitivity in both the original and validation cohorts. In a later analysis, TCR association rates were found to vary across HLA loci, with the most associated TCRs seen for DRB1 alleles and the fewest for HLA-C alleles. The study listed 164 TCR beta chains as associated with cytomegalovirus. Assigning TCR associations to individual alleles was difficult when HLA alleles, especially DR and DQ, strongly co-occurred. Linkage disequilibrium might explain the correlated functional status among segregating V segments, but an unknown experimental factor could not be excluded. In vitro tests confirmed that a few of the cytomegalovirus-associated TCR beta chains recognize cytomegalovirus antigens.

Sequenced material: PBMCs. The TCR comes from a man aged 40-50 years in good health and CMV-seropositive. The chain couples TRBV27 to TRBJ2-5; TRBD2 lines up with 7 middle nucleotides. The CDR3 region reads CASSFDLSGLRETQYF. In nucleotides, the sequence is TGTGCCAGCAGTTTTGATCTTAGCGGGCTTAGGGAGACCCAGTACTTC.